The entry below describes one TCR beta chain. Its antigen is unidentified. This entry belongs to a study of response to subunit inactivated influenza vaccine. One entry per CDR3 protein, called by TCRdb with MiXCR from the RT-PCR reads. The sample yields about 700,000 distinct CDR3 sequences, approximately 15% seen once. Study conclusions and caveats: After each seasonal influenza vaccination, few new T cells are recruited, the authors suggested.

The TCR comes from a man in his fifties who received an inactivated influenza vaccine. The sample was PBMCs from blood, taken around 14 days before vaccination.

The CDR3 loop is CASSQDSPNEQYF. CDR3 DNA sequence: TGCGCCAGCAGCCAAGATTCCCCGAACGAGCAGTACTTC. The chain couples TRBV4-3 to TRBJ2-7; D call uncertain. The CDR3 has 13 amino acids. V dropped 0 bases and J dropped 5 bases, with 8 bases sitting between them. CDR1 and CDR2 from the germline V gene are LGHNA and YSLEER.